This record looks at one T cell receptor (beta chain) sequence and its context. Its antigen remains unknown. The data stem from a study of OX40 agonist ivuxolimab in advanced cancers. Study-wide context: Partial responses were achieved by three patients: one hepatocellular carcinoma, two cutaneous melanoma. Study-level points and caveats: Dose levels from 0.1 to 3.0 mg/kg saw CD4+ and CD8+ blood T cells expand clonally by week 6. In a subset of nonresponders, normalized T-cell clonal expansion was also low.

Profiled with immunoSEQ multiplex PCR; TCRdb holds only in-frame clones, not every one. Of under 90,000 clones listed, roughly 90% are singletons. V gave up 4 bases and J gave up 4 bases; unmatched junction bases: 4. The length of the CDR3 is 15 residues. Germline CDR1 is SGHRS and CDR2 is YFSETQ. The sequencing used CD4+ or CD8+ T cells sorted from blood, collected in a trial of the OX40 agonist ivuxolimab. This sequence originates from an adult with an advanced solid tumor such as melanoma, head and neck, liver or kidney cancer. The V call is TRBV5-1, the J call TRBJ2-1; the match to TRBD2 covers 11 bases. The CDR3 loop reads CASSEGTSGYNEQFF. CDR3 sequence (DNA): TGCGCCAGCAGCGAGGGGACTAGCGGATACAATGAGCAGTTCTTC.